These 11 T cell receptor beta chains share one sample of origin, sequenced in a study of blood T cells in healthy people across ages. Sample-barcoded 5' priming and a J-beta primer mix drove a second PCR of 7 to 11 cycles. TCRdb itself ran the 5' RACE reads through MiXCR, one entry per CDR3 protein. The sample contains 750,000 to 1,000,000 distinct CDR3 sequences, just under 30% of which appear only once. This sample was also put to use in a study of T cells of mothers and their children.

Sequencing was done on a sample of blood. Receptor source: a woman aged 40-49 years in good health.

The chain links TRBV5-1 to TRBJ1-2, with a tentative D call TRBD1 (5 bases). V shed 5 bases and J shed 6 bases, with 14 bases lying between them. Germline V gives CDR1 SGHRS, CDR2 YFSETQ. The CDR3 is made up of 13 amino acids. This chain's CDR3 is CASSRGIKDGYTF. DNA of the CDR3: TGCGCCAGCAGTAGGGGAATCAAGGATGGCTACACCTTC.

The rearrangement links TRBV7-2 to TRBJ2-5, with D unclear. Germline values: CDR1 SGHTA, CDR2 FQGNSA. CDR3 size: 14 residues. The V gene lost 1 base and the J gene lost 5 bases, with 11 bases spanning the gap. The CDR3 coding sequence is TGTGCCAGCAGCTTAGGTTGGAAGGAGGAGACCCAGTACTTC. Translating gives CASSLGWKEETQYF.

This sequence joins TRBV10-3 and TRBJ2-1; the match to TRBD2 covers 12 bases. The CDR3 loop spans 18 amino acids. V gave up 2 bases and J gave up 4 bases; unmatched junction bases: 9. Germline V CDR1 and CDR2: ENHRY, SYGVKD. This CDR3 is CAISEPLRTSGAYNEQFF. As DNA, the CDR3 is TGTGCCATCAGTGAGCCCCTCCGGACTAGCGGGGCTTACAATGAGCAGTTCTTC.

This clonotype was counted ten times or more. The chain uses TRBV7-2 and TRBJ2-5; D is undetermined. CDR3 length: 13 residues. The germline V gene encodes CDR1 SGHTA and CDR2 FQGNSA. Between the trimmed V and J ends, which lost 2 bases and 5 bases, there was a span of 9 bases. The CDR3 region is CASSLSVVETQYF. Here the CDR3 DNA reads TGTGCCAGCAGCTTAAGTGTGGTGGAGACCCAGTACTTC.

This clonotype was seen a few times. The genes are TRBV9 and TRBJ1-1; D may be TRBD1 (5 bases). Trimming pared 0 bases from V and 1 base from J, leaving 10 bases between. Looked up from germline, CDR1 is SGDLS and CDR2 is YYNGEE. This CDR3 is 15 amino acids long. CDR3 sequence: CASSVAHGQNTEAFF. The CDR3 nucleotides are TGTGCCAGCAGCGTAGCCCATGGACAGAACACTGAAGCTTTCTTT.

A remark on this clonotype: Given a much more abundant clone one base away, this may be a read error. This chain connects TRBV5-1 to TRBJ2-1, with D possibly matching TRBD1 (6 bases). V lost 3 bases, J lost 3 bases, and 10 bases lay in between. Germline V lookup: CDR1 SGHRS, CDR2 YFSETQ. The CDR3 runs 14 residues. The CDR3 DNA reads TGCGCCAGCAGCTGGGGGCAGAACTACAATGAGCAGTTCTTC. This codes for CASSWGQNYNEQFF.

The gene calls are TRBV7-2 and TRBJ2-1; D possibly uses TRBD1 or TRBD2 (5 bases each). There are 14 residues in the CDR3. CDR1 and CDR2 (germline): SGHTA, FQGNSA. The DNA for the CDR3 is TGTTGCATTATCCGGACCGGGGCTTACAATGAGCAGTTCTTC. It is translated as CCIIRTGAYNEQFF.

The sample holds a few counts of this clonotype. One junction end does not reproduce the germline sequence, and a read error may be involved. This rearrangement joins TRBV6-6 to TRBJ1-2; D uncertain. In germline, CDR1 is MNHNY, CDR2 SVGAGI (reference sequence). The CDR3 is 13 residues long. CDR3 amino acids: CASSYGANYGYTF. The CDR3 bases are TGTGCCAGTAGTTACGGAGCTAACTATGGCTACACCTTC.

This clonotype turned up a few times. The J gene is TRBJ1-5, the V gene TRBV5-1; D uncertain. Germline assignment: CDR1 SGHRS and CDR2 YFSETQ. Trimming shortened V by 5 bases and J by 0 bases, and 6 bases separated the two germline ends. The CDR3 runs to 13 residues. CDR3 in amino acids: CASRQNSNQPQHF. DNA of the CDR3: TGCGCCAGCAGGCAGAATAGCAATCAGCCCCAGCATTTT.

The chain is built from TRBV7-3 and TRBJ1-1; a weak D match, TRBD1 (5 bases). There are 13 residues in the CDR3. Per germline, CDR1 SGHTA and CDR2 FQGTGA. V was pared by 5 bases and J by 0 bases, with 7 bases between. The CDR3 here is CASSKGLNTEAFF. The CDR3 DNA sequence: TGTGCCAGCAGCAAGGGACTGAACACTGAAGCTTTCTTT.

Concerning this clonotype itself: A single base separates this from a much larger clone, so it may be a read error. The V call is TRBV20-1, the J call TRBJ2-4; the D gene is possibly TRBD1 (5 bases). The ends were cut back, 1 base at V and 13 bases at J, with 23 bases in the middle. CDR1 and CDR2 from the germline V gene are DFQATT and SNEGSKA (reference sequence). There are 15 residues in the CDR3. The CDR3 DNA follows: TGCAGTGCTAGAGTTACGGGCAAAAGGGGCAATGAGCAGTACTTC. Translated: CSARVTGKRGNEQYF.